The entry below describes one T cell receptor (beta chain). Its antigen is not known. The data are from a study of PD-1 blockade in classical Hodgkin lymphoma. Study results and limitations: Factors driving the repertoire differences, possibly disease activity or prior therapy, remain undefined.

Germline trimming cut 5 bases from V and 2 bases from J; bases unmatched to any gene: 7. The CDR3 has 14 amino acids. CDR1 and CDR2 (germline): SGHRS, YFSETQ. Using immunoSEQ multiplex PCR, the repertoire was profiled, and TCRdb retains in-frame clones only, with some absent. Of around 9,900 clones in the sample, roughly 90% were seen once. Each and every patient relapsed after autologous stem cell transplantation, and patients got differing brentuximab vedotin exposure. The material sequenced was peripheral blood mononuclear cells (PBMCs), taken at baseline. This chain uses TRBV5-1 with TRBJ2-7, with TRBD1 matching over 7 bases. The origin of this receptor is a human donor with classical Hodgkin lymphoma. The CDR3 DNA reads TGCGCCAGCAGGACTCCGGGACAGACCTACGAGCAGTACTTC. This gives the protein CASRTPGQTYEQYF.